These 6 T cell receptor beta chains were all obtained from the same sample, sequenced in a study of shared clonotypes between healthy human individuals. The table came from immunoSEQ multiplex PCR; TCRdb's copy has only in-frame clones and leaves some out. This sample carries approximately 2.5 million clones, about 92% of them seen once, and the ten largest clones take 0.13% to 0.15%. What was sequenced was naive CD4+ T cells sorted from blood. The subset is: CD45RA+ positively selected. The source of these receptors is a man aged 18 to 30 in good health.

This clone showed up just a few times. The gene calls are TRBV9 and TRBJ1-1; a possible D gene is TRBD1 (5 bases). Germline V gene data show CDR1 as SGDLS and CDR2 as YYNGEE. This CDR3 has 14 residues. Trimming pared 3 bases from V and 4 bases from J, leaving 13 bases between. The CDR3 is CASSGGGRGTEAFF. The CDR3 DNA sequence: TGTGCCAGCAGCGGGGGCGGGAGGGGCACTGAAGCTTTCTTT.

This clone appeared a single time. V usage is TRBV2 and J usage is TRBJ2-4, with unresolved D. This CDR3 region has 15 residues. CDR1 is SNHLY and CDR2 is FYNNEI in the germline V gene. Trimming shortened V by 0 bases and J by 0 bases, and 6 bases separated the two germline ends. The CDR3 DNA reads TGTGCCAGCAGTGAAGCAAGTCAAGCCAAAAACATTCAGTACTTC. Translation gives CASSEASQAKNIQYF.

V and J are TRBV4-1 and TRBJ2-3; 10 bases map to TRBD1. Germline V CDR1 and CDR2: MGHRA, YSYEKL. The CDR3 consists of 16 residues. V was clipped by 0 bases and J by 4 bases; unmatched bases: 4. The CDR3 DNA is TGCGCCAGCAGCCAAGAAGGGACAGGGGTCTCAGATACGCAGTATTTT. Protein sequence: CASSQEGTGVSDTQYF.

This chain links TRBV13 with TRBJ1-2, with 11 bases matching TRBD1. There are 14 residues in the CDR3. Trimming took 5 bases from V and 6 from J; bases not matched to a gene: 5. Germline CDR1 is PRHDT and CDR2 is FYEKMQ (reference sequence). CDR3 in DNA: TGTGCCAGCAGCCAACGGGACAGGGGGAATGGCTACACCTTC. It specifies CASSQRDRGNGYTF.

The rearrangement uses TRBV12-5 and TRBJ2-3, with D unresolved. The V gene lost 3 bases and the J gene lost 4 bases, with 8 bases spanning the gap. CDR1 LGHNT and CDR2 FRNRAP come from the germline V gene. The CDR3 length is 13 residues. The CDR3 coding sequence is TGTGCTAGTGGTTTTAGTAGGGCAGATACGCAGTATTTT. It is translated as CASGFSRADTQYF. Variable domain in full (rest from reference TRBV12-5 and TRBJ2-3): DARVTQTPRHKVTEMGQEVTMRCQPILGHNTVFWYRQTMMQGLELLAYFRNRAPLDDSGMPKDRFSAEMPDATLATLKIQPSEPRDSAVYFCASGFSRADTQYFGPGTRLTVL.

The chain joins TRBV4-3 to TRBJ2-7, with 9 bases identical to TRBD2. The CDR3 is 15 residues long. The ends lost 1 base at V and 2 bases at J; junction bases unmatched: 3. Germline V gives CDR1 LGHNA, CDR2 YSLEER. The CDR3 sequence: CASSQVSSGTYEQYF. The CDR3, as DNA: TGCGCCAGCAGCCAAGTTTCTAGCGGGACCTACGAGCAGTACTTC.